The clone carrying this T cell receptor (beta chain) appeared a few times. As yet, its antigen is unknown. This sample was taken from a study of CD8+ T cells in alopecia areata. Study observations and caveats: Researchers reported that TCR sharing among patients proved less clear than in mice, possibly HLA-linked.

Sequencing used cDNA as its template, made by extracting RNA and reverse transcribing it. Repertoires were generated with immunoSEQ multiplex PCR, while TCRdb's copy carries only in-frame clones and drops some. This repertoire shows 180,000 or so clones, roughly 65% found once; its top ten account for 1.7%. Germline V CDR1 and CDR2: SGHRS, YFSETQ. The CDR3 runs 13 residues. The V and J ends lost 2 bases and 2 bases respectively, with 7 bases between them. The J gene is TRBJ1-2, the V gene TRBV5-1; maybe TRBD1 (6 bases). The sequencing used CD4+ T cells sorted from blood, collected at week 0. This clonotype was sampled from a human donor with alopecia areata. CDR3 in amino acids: CASSFDRNYGYTF. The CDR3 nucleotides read TGCGCCAGCAGCTTTGACAGGAACTATGGCTACACCTTC. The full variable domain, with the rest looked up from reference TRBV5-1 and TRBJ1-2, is KAGVTQTPRYLIKTRGQQVTLSCSPISGHRSVSWYQQTPGQGLQFLFEYFSETQRNKGNFPGRFSGRQFSNSRSEMNVSTLELGDSALYLCASSFDRNYGYTFGSGTRLTVV.